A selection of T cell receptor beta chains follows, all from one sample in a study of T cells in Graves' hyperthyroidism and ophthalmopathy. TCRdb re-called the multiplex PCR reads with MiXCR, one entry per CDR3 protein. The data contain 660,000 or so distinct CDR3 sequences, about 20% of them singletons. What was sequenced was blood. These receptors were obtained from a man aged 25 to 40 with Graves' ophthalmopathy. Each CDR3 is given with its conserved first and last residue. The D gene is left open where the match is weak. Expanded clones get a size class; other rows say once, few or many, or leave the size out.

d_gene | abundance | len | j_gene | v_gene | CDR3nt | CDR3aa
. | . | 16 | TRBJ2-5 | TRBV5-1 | TGCGCCAGCAGCTTACTCGCCTCTGACAGCCAAGAGACCCAGTACTTC | CASSLLASDSQETQYF
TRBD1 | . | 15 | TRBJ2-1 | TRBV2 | TGTGCCAGCAGGGCCGGGACAGATGACAAGAATGAGCAGTTCTTC | CASRAGTDDKNEQFF
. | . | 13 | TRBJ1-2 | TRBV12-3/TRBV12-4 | TGTGCCAGCAGCCCCCAAGGCCTCTATGGCTACACCTTC | CASSPQGLYGYTF
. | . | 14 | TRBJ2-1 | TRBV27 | TGTGCCAGCAGTTTTAAGTTCTCCTACAATGAGCAGTTCTTC | CASSFKFSYNEQFF
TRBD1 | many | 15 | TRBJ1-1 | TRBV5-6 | TGTGCCAGCAGCTTCGACAGGGGCCGGAACACTGAAGCTTTCTTT | CASSFDRGRNTEAFF
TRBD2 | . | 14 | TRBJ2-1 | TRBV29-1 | TGCAGCGTTGAGGGGGAGGGGTTGTCCAATGAGCAGTTCTTC | CSVEGEGLSNEQFF
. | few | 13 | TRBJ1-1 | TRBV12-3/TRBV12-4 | TGTGCCAGCAGCTTAGGACATTACACTGAAGCTTTCTTT | CASSLGHYTEAFF
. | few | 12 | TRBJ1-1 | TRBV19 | TGTGCCAGTAGTATGGGCGCCCCTGAAGCTTTCTTT | CASSMGAPEAFF
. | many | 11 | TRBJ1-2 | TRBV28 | TGTGCCAGCAGTTCATCAGTAGCCTACACCTTC | CASSSSVAYTF
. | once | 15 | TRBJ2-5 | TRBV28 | TGTGCCAGCAGTTCCGGGGCCTGGGAGAGGGAGACCCAGTACTTC | CASSSGAWERETQYF
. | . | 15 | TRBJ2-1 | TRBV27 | TGTGCCAGCAGTTCCCCGGGCCTACCCTACAATGAGCAGTTCTTC | CASSSPGLPYNEQFF
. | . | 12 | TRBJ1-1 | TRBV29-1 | TGCAGCGTTGACCAGGGGAACACTGAAGCTTTCTTT | CSVDQGNTEAFF
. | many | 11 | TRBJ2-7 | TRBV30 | TGTGCCTGCATGGACGGCTACGAGCAGTACTTC | CACMDGYEQYF
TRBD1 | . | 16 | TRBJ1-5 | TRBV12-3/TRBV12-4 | TGTGCCAGCAGTTTACGGGGGACAGAACACAATCAGCCCCAGCATTTT | CASSLRGTEHNQPQHF
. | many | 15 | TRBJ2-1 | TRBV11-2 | TGTGCCAGCAGCTCTTCGAAGGACTCTCACAATGAGCAGTTCTTC | CASSSSKDSHNEQFF
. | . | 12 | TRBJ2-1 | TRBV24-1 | TGTGCCACCAGTCGAGAGAGGGATGAGCAGTTCTTC | CATSRERDEQFF
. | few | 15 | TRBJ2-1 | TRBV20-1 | TGCAGTGCTAGTCCCCGCACGAGGGGATACAATGAGCAGTTCTTC | CSASPRTRGYNEQFF
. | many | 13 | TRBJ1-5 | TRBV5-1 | TGCGCCAGCAGCTTCGAGGGTAATCAGCCCCAGCATTTT | CASSFEGNQPQHF
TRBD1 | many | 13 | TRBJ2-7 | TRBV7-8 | TGTGCCAGCAGCCCGGACAGGTCCTACGAGCAGTACTTC | CASSPDRSYEQYF
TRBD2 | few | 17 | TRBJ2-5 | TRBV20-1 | TGCAGTGCGATGGGACTAGCGGGAAGGAGTCTAGGAGAGACCCAGTACTTC | CSAMGLAGRSLGETQYF
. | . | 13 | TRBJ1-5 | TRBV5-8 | TGTGCCAGCAGCCAGACAATGGCGGAGCCCCAGCATTTT | CASSQTMAEPQHF
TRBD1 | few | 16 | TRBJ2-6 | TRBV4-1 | TGCGCCAGCAGCCAGGGACAGGGGGCTGGGGCCAACGTCCTGACTTTC | CASSQGQGAGANVLTF
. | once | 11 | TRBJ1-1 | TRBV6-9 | TGTGCCAGCAGTTATGGAACTGAAGCTCTCTTT | CASSYGTEALF
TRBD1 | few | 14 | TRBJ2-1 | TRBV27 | TGTGCCAGCAGCCCCGGGTGGACAGGGAATGAGCAGTTCTTC | CASSPGWTGNEQFF
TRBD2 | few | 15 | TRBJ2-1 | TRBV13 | TGTGCCAGCAGCCAGGGACTAGCGGGCCCCAATGAGCAGTTCTTC | CASSQGLAGPNEQFF
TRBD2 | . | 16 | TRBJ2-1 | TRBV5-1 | TGTGCCAGCAGCTTAAAGCTAGCGGGAGGTCCCAATGAGCAGTTCTTC | CASSLKLAGGPNEQFF
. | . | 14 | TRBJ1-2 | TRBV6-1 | TGTGCCAGCAGTCTAGGACGAAGCACCCATGGCTACACCTTC | CASSLGRSTHGYTF
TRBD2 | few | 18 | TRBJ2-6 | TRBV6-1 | TGTGCCAGCAGTTCCGGGACTAGCGGGAACTCTGGGGCCAACGTCCTGACTTTC | CASSSGTSGNSGANVLTF
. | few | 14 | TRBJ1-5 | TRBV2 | TGTGCCAGCATGGGACGGGGCAAAAATCAGCCCCAGCATTTT | CASMGRGKNQPQHF
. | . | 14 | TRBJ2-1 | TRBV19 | TGTGCCAGTAGTATAAGAGTTGCCTACAATGAGCAGTTCTTC | CASSIRVAYNEQFF
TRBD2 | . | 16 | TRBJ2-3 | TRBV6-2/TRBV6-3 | TGTGCCAGCAGTTCGGGACTAGCCAGGGAGGCTGATACGCAGTATTTT | CASSSGLAREADTQYF
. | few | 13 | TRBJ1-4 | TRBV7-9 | TGTGCCAGCAGCTTAGCAACCAATGAAAAACTGTTTTTT | CASSLATNEKLFF
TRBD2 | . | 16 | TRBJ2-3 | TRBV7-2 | TGTGCCAGCAGAAGAAATCCACTAGCGGGTGACGATACGCAGTATTTT | CASRRNPLAGDDTQYF
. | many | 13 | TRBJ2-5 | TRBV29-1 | TGCAGCGTTGAAGGCCAGGGTTGGGAGACCCAGTACTTC | CSVEGQGWETQYF
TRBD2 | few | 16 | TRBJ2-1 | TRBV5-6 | TGTGCCAGCAGCTTGGTCGGTAGCGGGTCAAACAATGAGCAGTTCTTC | CASSLVGSGSNNEQFF
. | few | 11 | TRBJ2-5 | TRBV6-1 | TGTGCCAGCGTCGAACAAGAGACCCAGTACTTC | CASVEQETQYF
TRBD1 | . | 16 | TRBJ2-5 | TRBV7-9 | TGTGCCAGCAGACAACCGGGACAGGGGGCGCGGGAGACCCAGTACTTC | CASRQPGQGARETQYF
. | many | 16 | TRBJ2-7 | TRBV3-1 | TGTGCCAGCAGCCAAGAGACCGGGCTAGCGAGAGGTGAGCAGTACTTC | CASSQETGLARGEQYF
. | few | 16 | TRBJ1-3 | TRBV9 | TGTGCCAGCAGCGCCGAGACCCAAGTCTCTGGAAACACCATATATTTT | CASSAETQVSGNTIYF
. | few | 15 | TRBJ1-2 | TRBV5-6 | TGTGCCAGCAGCTTTGGGACCGCTCCGGGCTATGGCTACACCTTC | CASSFGTAPGYGYTF
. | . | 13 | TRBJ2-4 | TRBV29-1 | TGCAGCGTTAAGACAGACAACAAAAACATTCAGTACTTC | CSVKTDNKNIQYF
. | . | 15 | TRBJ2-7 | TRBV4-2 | TGTGCCAGCAGCCAAGAGGGTAACTTCCCCTACGAGCAGTACTTC | CASSQEGNFPYEQYF
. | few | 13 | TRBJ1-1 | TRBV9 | TGTGCCAGCAGCGACCGACAGAAGGGAGAAGCTTTCTTT | CASSDRQKGEAFF
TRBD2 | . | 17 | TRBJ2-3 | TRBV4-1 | TGCGCCAGCAGCCAAGATCCTCGACTAGCGGGAATTTATACGCAGTATTTT | CASSQDPRLAGIYTQYF
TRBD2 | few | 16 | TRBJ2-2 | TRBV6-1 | TGTGCCAGCAGCCCGGGGAGGGGCCCGAACACCGGGGAGCTGTTTTTT | CASSPGRGPNTGELFF
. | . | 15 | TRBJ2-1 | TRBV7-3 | TGTGCCAGCAGCTTTAAACGAGCTGGATCCGATGAGCAGTTCTTC | CASSFKRAGSDEQFF
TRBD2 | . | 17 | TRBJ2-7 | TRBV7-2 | TGTGCCAGCAGACTATCGAGGGCGGGAGGACCTTCGGGCGAGCAGTACTTC | CASRLSRAGGPSGEQYF
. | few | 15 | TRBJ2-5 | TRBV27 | TGTGCCAGCAGTCCAATCACAGGGTTGGTAGAGACCCAGTACTTC | CASSPITGLVETQYF
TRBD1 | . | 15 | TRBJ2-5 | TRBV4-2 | TGTGCCAGCAGCCAAGAGGTCGAGGGGGCCGAGACCCAGTACTTC | CASSQEVEGAETQYF
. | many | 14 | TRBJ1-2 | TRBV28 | TGTGCCAGCAGTTCCCCCGCAGCTTTATATGGCTACACCTTC | CASSSPAALYGYTF
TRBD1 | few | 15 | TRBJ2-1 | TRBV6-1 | TGTGCCAGCAGGCCAGACAGGGGGCAAGACAATGAGCAGTTCTTC | CASRPDRGQDNEQFF
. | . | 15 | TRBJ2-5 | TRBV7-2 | TGTGCCAGCAGCCCCCCCGGGGACCCCCAAGAGACCCAGTACTTC | CASSPPGDPQETQYF
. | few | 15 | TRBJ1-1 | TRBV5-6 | TGTGCCAGCAGCCCAGCGACAGGAGAGAACACTGAAGCTTTCTTT | CASSPATGENTEAFF
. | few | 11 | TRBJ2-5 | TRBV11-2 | TGTGCCAGCCTAGATTCCGAGACCCAGTACTTC | CASLDSETQYF